This T cell receptor beta chain appears in the sequencing data of a study of CD8+CD57+ T cells in acquired aplastic anemia. Study observations and caveats: Roughly 30 sequences, all CD8+ CDR3, were shared between patients and controls.

Both TCR beta VDJ combination and CDR3 sequence profiling were carried out. Genomic DNA was the template for this profiling. TCRdb re-analysed the reads in MiXCR, keeping a single row per CDR3 protein. Of over 200,000 distinct CDR3 sequences listed, under 65% are singletons. At least ten counts were recorded for this clonotype. The antigen is unknown. Trimming removed 5 bases at V and 9 bases at J, with 20 bases between. Germline loops: CDR1 LNHDA, CDR2 SQIVND (reference sequence). There are 15 residues in the CDR3. The TCR comes from a human donor in good health. What was sequenced was sorted CD4+, CD8+, or CD8+CD57+ T cells (not recorded which) from PBMCs. The chain combines TRBV19 with TRBJ2-1, with a possible D match to TRBD2 (5 bases). The CDR3: CASSFGVKYNGEQFF. The CDR3 region has the DNA TGTGCCAGTAGTTTCGGGGTAAAATACAACGGTGAGCAGTTCTTC.